This is a list of T cell receptor beta chains from one sample in a study of blood T cell repertoires in COVID-19. Sequencing was performed with immunoSEQ multiplex PCR; in TCRdb, only in-frame clones are kept and a portion is missing. In the table there are 280,000 or so clones, approximately 85% of which are singletons. Sequenced: peripheral blood. The receptors stem from a man aged 18-30 years with active or convalescent COVID-19. The CDR3 runs from the conserved cysteine through the conserved F or W. Fields, in order: V gene, J gene, clone size, D gene, CDR3 protein, CDR3 DNA. D genes are given only for firm matches. Some rows have no size entry. The others give once, few or many, or a class for an expanded clone.

v_call: TRBV7-9; j_call: TRBJ2-3; clone_size: NA; d_call: TRBD2; cdr3_aa: CASSFSGGPTDTQYF; cdr3_nt: TGTGCCAGCAGTTTTAGCGGGGGGCCTACAGATACGCAGTATTTT
v_call: TRBV25-1; j_call: TRBJ1-2; clone_size: NA; d_call: NA; cdr3_aa: CASRTGQGYGYTF; cdr3_nt: TGTGCCAGCCGGACCGGCCAGGGCTATGGCTACACCTTC
v_call: TRBV15; j_call: TRBJ2-7; clone_size: once; d_call: NA; cdr3_aa: CATSRGTGKAYEQYF; cdr3_nt: TGTGCCACCAGCAGAGGCACAGGGAAAGCCTACGAGCAGTACTTC
v_call: TRBV18; j_call: TRBJ2-1; clone_size: few; d_call: NA; cdr3_aa: CASSTPGTRYEQFF; cdr3_nt: TGTGCCAGCTCAACGCCGGGAACCCGTTATGAGCAGTTCTTC
v_call: TRBV3-1/TRBV3-2; j_call: TRBJ1-1; clone_size: NA; d_call: NA; cdr3_aa: CASSRMARRTEAFF; cdr3_nt: TGTGCCAGCAGCCGGATGGCCCGGAGGACTGAAGCTTTCTTT
v_call: TRBV7-8; j_call: TRBJ1-5; clone_size: NA; d_call: NA; cdr3_aa: CASSLAAGGRNQPQHF; cdr3_nt: TGTGCCAGCAGCTTAGCCGCGGGGGGTAGGAATCAGCCCCAGCATTTT
v_call: TRBV12-5; j_call: TRBJ2-3; clone_size: NA; d_call: NA; cdr3_aa: CASGHRTDTQYF; cdr3_nt: TGTGCTAGTGGACACCGCACAGATACGCAGTATTTT
v_call: TRBV5-1; j_call: TRBJ2-4; clone_size: NA; d_call: NA; cdr3_aa: CASSAQGSPAQYF; cdr3_nt: TGCGCCAGCAGCGCACAGGGAAGCCCTGCTCAGTACTTC
v_call: TRBV19; j_call: TRBJ2-6; clone_size: NA; d_call: NA; cdr3_aa: CASNKGLGSGANVLTF; cdr3_nt: TGTGCCAGTAATAAGGGGCTGGGCTCTGGGGCCAACGTCCTGACTTTC
v_call: TRBV4-1; j_call: TRBJ1-5; clone_size: NA; d_call: NA; cdr3_aa: CASSPGQISNQPQHF; cdr3_nt: TGCGCCAGCAGCCCGGGACAAATTAGCAATCAGCCCCAGCATTTT
v_call: TRBV7-9; j_call: TRBJ2-7; clone_size: NA; d_call: NA; cdr3_aa: CASSLASRGSFRDYEQYF; cdr3_nt: TGTGCCAGCAGCTTAGCGAGCAGGGGAAGTTTTCGGGACTACGAGCAGTACTTC
v_call: TRBV7-6; j_call: TRBJ2-2; clone_size: once; d_call: NA; cdr3_aa: CASSPQQVVTGGGGTGELFF; cdr3_nt: TGTGCCAGCAGCCCGCAGCAGGTCGTTACTGGCGGGGGCGGGACCGGGGAGCTGTTTTTT
v_call: TRBV6-2/TRBV6-3; j_call: TRBJ2-3; clone_size: NA; d_call: NA; cdr3_aa: CASSLFRTDTQYF; cdr3_nt: TGTGCCAGCAGCCTGTTCAGGACAGATACGCAGTATTTT
v_call: TRBV5-5; j_call: TRBJ1-6; clone_size: NA; d_call: NA; cdr3_aa: CASGEGSSNSPLHF; cdr3_nt: TGTGCCAGCGGGGAGGGCTCAAGTAATTCACCCCTCCACTTT
v_call: TRBV19; j_call: TRBJ2-5; clone_size: NA; d_call: NA; cdr3_aa: CASSEGVATQYF; cdr3_nt: TGTGCCAGTAGTGAGGGGGTCGCGACCCAGTACTTC
v_call: TRBV6-2/TRBV6-3; j_call: TRBJ2-3; clone_size: NA; d_call: TRBD2; cdr3_aa: CASSPTSGGADTQYF; cdr3_nt: TGTGCCAGCAGTCCGACTAGCGGGGGGGCCGATACGCAGTATTTT
v_call: TRBV28; j_call: TRBJ1-2; clone_size: NA; d_call: TRBD1; cdr3_aa: CASKPGTGGHGYTF; cdr3_nt: TGTGCCAGCAAGCCAGGGACAGGGGGCCATGGCTACACCTTC
v_call: TRBV3-1/TRBV3-2; j_call: TRBJ1-5; clone_size: NA; d_call: TRBD1; cdr3_aa: CASSRDSYQPQHF; cdr3_nt: TGTGCCAGCAGCAGGGACAGCTATCAGCCCCAGCATTTT
v_call: TRBV2; j_call: TRBJ1-6; clone_size: NA; d_call: TRBD1; cdr3_aa: CASSVSETGISYNSPLHF; cdr3_nt: TGTGCCAGCAGTGTTTCCGAGACAGGGATCTCCTATAATTCACCCCTCCACTTT
v_call: TRBV6-5; j_call: TRBJ1-2; clone_size: NA; d_call: NA; cdr3_aa: CARPPHIQGPHTF; cdr3_nt: TGTGCCAGACCTCCCCACATCCAGGGTCCCCACACCTTC
v_call: TRBV4-3; j_call: TRBJ1-1; clone_size: NA; d_call: NA; cdr3_aa: CASSQGRKSAEAFF; cdr3_nt: TGCGCCAGCAGCCAAGGGCGGAAGAGCGCTGAAGCTTTCTTT